Presented here are 26 T cell receptor beta chains from one specimen sequenced in a study of blood T cell repertoires in COVID-19. The table came from immunoSEQ multiplex PCR; TCRdb's copy has only in-frame clones and leaves some out. The sample includes some 130,000 clones, around 89% of them seen just once. Specimen: peripheral blood. These receptors were collected from a man aged 50-60 years with acute or convalescent COVID-19.

V and J are TRBV29-1 and TRBJ1-2; possible D gene TRBD1, 6 bases. Trimming cost V 5 bases and J 3 bases, with 16 bases left between them. This CDR3 region has 14 residues. The V gene's germline CDR1 is SQVTM and CDR2 ANQGSEA. CDR3 nucleotides: TGCAGCGTTTTTACAGGGCGCTCGGACTATGGCTACACCTTC. It is translated as CSVFTGRSDYGYTF.

The chain has TRBV6-1 and TRBJ1-1; D is perhaps TRBD1 (6 bases). V was clipped by 5 bases and J by 1 base, with 11 bases between them. Looked up from germline, CDR1 is MNHNS and CDR2 is SASEGT. There are 14 residues in the CDR3. The chain's CDR3 is CASSLGGGNTEAFF. CDR3 nucleotides: TGTGCCAGCAGTCTGGGAGGGGGGAACACTGAAGCTTTCTTT.

CDR3 protein: CASSIAPDEQYF. The CDR3 coding sequence is TGTGCCAGTAGTATAGCCCCGGACGAGCAGTACTTC. The chain has TRBV19 and TRBJ2-7; D is undetermined. Trimming pared 1 base from V and 5 bases from J, leaving 6 bases between. Germline V gene data show CDR1 as LNHDA and CDR2 as SQIVND (reference sequence). This CDR3 has 12 amino acids.

The chain combines TRBV7-8 with TRBJ1-4; D unclear. The CDR3 covers 15 residues. Trimming took 5 bases from V and 6 from J, leaving 16 bases between them. From germline, CDR1 is SGHVS and CDR2 FQNEAQ. The DNA for the CDR3 is TGTGCCAGCAGCCCGGGTTGGCAGAACTATGAAAAACTGTTTTTT. Its protein product is CASSPGWQNYEKLFF.

This chain uses TRBV19 with TRBJ2-2, with a possible D match to TRBD2 (7 bases). V lost 7 bases to trimming and J lost 0 bases, with 15 bases between them. The germline CDR1 and CDR2 sequences are LNHDA and SQIVND (reference sequence). The CDR3 extends over 16 amino acids. CDR3: CASKDAGASNTGELFF. CDR3 nucleotide sequence: TGTGCCAGTAAGGATGCGGGGGCATCGAACACCGGGGAGCTGTTTTTT. The full variable domain, in which reference TRBV19 and TRBJ2-2 provide the parts outside the CDR3, is DGGITQSPKYLFRKEGQNVTLSCEQNLNHDAMYWYRQDPGQGLRLIYYSQIVNDFQKGDIAEGYSVSREKKESFPLTVTSAQKNPTAFYLCASKDAGASNTGELFFGEGSRLTVL.

This clone appeared a single time. This sequence joins TRBV3-1 (or the pseudogene TRBV3-2) and TRBJ1-2; 9 nucleotides line up with TRBD1. Germline V lookup: CDR1 LGHDT, CDR2 YNNKEL (reference sequence). The CDR3 runs to 16 residues. Trimming took 4 bases from V and 3 from J; bases not matched to a gene: 9. The CDR3 DNA is TGTGCCAGCAGCCCATGGGACAGGGTAGATCACTATGGCTACACCTTC. Translation: CASSPWDRVDHYGYTF.

V gene TRBV6-5 combines with J gene TRBJ1-2; TRBD1 is a possible D gene (5 bases). V lost 5 bases to trimming and J lost 2 bases, with 15 bases between them. The V gene's germline CDR1 is MNHEY and CDR2 SVGAGI. The CDR3 has 15 residues. The DNA of the CDR3 is TGTGCCAGCAGTAAGCGACAGATTAAAAACTATGGCTACACCTTC. Its translation is CASSKRQIKNYGYTF.

The J gene is TRBJ1-2, the V gene TRBV29-1; D ambiguous. Germline lookup yields CDR1 SQVTM and CDR2 ANQGSEA. Between the trimmed V and J ends, which lost 1 base and 4 bases, there was a span of 7 bases. There are 12 residues in the CDR3. The DNA for the CDR3 is TGCAGCGTTGAAGGCCCCGGCTATGGCTACACCTTC. This sequence encodes CSVEGPGYGYTF.

V is TRBV2 and J is TRBJ2-3, with TRBD1 matching 9 bases. CDR1 is SNHLY, CDR2 FYNNEI, per germline. The junction had 9 bases not matched to a gene; V was cut back by 6 bases and J by 2 bases. This CDR3 is 16 amino acids long. CDR3 in DNA: TGTGCCAGCAGCCGCGGACAGGGGTTTTACACAGATACGCAGTATTTT. It specifies CASSRGQGFYTDTQYF.

V and J are TRBV27 and TRBJ1-1; TRBD1 matches 7 bases. The V segment lost 7 bases and the J segment 5 bases; nucleotides outside the gene matches: 4. Germline CDR1 reads MNHEY; CDR2 reads SMNVEV (reference sequence). This CDR3 region has 12 residues. Written as DNA, the CDR3 is TGTGCCAGCAAACAGGGGTGGACTGAAGCTTTCTTT. Its protein product is CASKQGWTEAFF.

This rearrangement joins TRBV27 to TRBJ2-7; possible D gene TRBD1, 5 bases. The CDR3 runs to 15 residues. The germline V gene encodes CDR1 MNHEY and CDR2 SMNVEV (reference sequence). The V and J ends lost 5 bases and 2 bases respectively, with 16 bases between them. In DNA, the CDR3 is TGTGCCAGCAGTCCCAGCAGGGTTCCCACCTACGAGCAGTACTTC. This encodes CASSPSRVPTYEQYF.

CDR3 bases: TGTGCCAGCAGCCAAGATAGCCGGACAGGAGGAGGCTACACCTTC. Translation: CASSQDSRTGGGYTF. The genes are TRBV3-1 (or the pseudogene TRBV3-2) and TRBJ1-2; 7 positions agree with TRBD1. The germline gives CDR1 LGHDT, CDR2 YNNKEL (reference sequence). V trimming: 0 bases; J trimming: 8 bases; junction bases outside the gene matches: 9. The CDR3 has 15 amino acids.

The CDR3 protein is CASSLEAGRGAFF. The CDR3 DNA reads as TGTGCCAGCAGCTTAGAAGCCGGGCGGGGAGCTTTCTTT. This chain links TRBV7-3 with TRBJ1-1; no firm D call. The CDR3 is 13 residues long. V was shortened by 2 bases and J by 10 bases, with 14 bases between the two germline ends. Germline V gives CDR1 SGHTA, CDR2 FQGTGA. Drawing the rest from reference TRBV7-3 and TRBJ1-1, the complete variable domain is GAGVSQTPSNKVTEKGKYVELRCDPISGHTALYWYRQSLGQGPEFLIYFQGTGAADDSGLPNDRFFAVRPEGSVSTLKIQRTERGDSAVYLCASSLEAGRGAFFGQGTRLTVV.

This chain links TRBV2 with TRBJ1-1, with TRBD1 as a possible D gene (6 bases). CDR1 and CDR2 (germline): SNHLY, FYNNEI. Deletions cut 6 bases from V and 6 bases from J, with 11 bases between. This CDR3 spans 12 amino acids. The CDR3 sequence is CASSFNRAEAFF. The CDR3 DNA sequence: TGTGCCAGCAGCTTCAACAGGGCTGAAGCTTTCTTT.

The chain links TRBV27 to TRBJ2-1; TRBD2 matches at 8 bases. The germline V gene encodes CDR1 MNHEY and CDR2 SMNVEV (reference sequence). V was clipped by 5 bases and J by 3 bases; unmatched bases: 9. CDR3 size: 16 residues. CDR3 DNA: TGTGCCAGCAGTCGGGGAGCGGGAGCGCGCTACAATGAGCAGTTCTTC. Translation: CASSRGAGARYNEQFF.

With regard to this clone: The junction departs from germline at one end; a sequencing error may be responsible. V usage is TRBV2 and J usage is TRBJ1-3; D is unresolved. The germline CDR1 and CDR2 sequences are SNHLY and FYNNEI. The CDR3 consists of 15 residues. The CDR3 region is CASREDRFSGNTIYF. DNA for the CDR3: TGTGCCAGCAGGGAAGACCGGTTCTCTGGAAACACCATATATTTT. The full variable domain, its missing parts supplied by reference TRBV2 and TRBJ1-3, is EPEVTQTPSHQVTQMGQEVILRCVPISNHLYFYWYRQILGQKVEFLVSFYNNEISEKSEIFDDQFSVERPDGSNFTLKIRSTKLEDSAMYFCASREDRFSGNTIYFGEGSWLTVV.

The J gene is TRBJ2-1, the V gene TRBV9; 9 bases agree with TRBD2. Unmatched junction bases numbered 3, after V lost 0 bases and J lost 2 bases. Germline V gene data show CDR1 as SGDLS and CDR2 as YYNGEE. The CDR3 sequence is 16 residues long. CDR3: CASSVDLAGPYNEQFF. The CDR3 bases are TGTGCCAGCAGCGTAGATCTAGCGGGACCCTACAATGAGCAGTTCTTC.

The chain links TRBV2 to TRBJ2-3; weak D call: TRBD2 (6 bases). The CDR3 totals 12 residues. V lost 7 bases, J lost 2 bases, and 7 bases lay in between. Germline CDR1 reads SNHLY; CDR2 reads FYNNEI. CDR3: CASMDYTDTQYF. In DNA form, the CDR3 reads TGTGCCAGCATGGACTACACAGATACGCAGTATTTT.

The CDR3 is CASTKYTGEVNTEAFF. The CDR3 nucleotides are TGTGCCAGCACCAAATATACAGGTGAGGTGAACACTGAAGCTTTCTTT. The genes are TRBV5-5 and TRBJ1-1; D possibly corresponds to TRBD1 (5 bases). The V and J ends lost 6 bases and 0 bases respectively, with 18 bases between them. Germline CDR1 reads SGHKS; CDR2 reads YYEKEE (reference sequence). The length of the CDR3 is 16 residues.

This clone showed up just once. V is TRBV7-9 and J is TRBJ1-6, with no clear D. CDR1 and CDR2 from the germline V gene are SEHNR and FQNEAQ (reference sequence). The V end lost 5 bases, the J end lost 7 bases, and 12 bases lay between the germline ends. The CDR3 sequence is 14 residues long. CDR3 nucleotide sequence: TGTGCCAGCAGCGAAGACTCGAGAAATTCACCCCTCCACTTT. It specifies CASSEDSRNSPLHF.

V gene TRBV3-1 (or the pseudogene TRBV3-2) combines with J gene TRBJ1-2; possible D gene TRBD1, 5 bases. Germline CDR1 LGHDT, CDR2 YNNKEL (reference sequence). Trimming removed 2 bases at V and 8 bases at J, with 15 bases between. CDR3 length equals 14 residues. The CDR3 DNA sequence: TGTGCCAGCAGCCAATCCGGGACGGGACTGGGCTACACCTTC. This translates into CASSQSGTGLGYTF.

The DNA of the CDR3 is TGTGCCAGCAGCAACAGGGTTTTGGGCTACACCTTC. Its protein is CASSNRVLGYTF. V usage is TRBV5-8 and J usage is TRBJ1-2, with TRBD1 as a possible D gene (6 bases). Germline V CDR1 and CDR2: SGHTS, YDEGEE. This CDR3 spans 12 amino acids. Trimming stripped 4 bases from V and 8 bases from J, with 12 bases between.

The J gene is TRBJ1-6, the V gene TRBV18; D unclear. The length of the CDR3 is 14 residues. The germline V gene encodes CDR1 KGHSH and CDR2 LQKENI. V was pared by 3 bases and J by 7 bases, with 10 bases between. The CDR3 loop reads CASSPLGTNSPLHF. CDR3 bases: TGTGCCAGCTCACCGCTTGGCACCAATTCACCCCTCCACTTT.

The chain couples TRBV18 to TRBJ1-1; 9 nucleotides align to TRBD1. The CDR3 is 16 amino acids. The germline V gene encodes CDR1 KGHSH and CDR2 LQKENI. V shed 6 bases, J shed 1 base, and the junction held 9 bases outside the gene matches. CDR3 amino acids: CASSPPGQGSNTEAFF. In nucleotides, the CDR3 is TGTGCCAGCTCGCCCCCGGGACAGGGCTCGAACACTGAAGCTTTCTTT.

V is TRBV4-1 and J is TRBJ2-7; 7 bases are shared with TRBD1. This CDR3 region has 14 residues. Germline V gives CDR1 MGHRA, CDR2 YSYEKL. V lost 3 bases, J lost 9 bases, and 11 bases stayed unmatched. Here the CDR3 DNA reads TGCGCCAGCAGCCATCAATCTGGGACAGTCGGGCAGTACTTC. This translates into CASSHQSGTVGQYF.

V gene TRBV14 combines with J gene TRBJ2-3; TRBD1 agrees at 8 bases. Per germline, CDR1 SGHDN and CDR2 FVKESK. This CDR3 has 17 residues. J was trimmed by 0 bases and V by 4 bases; bases with no gene match: 9. The chain's CDR3 is CASSPWAQGASTDTQYF. The DNA for the CDR3 is TGTGCCAGCAGCCCGTGGGCTCAGGGGGCCAGCACAGATACGCAGTATTTT.